Below, 31 T cell receptor beta chains from the same sample are listed, as sequenced in a study of T-cell memory formation after mild COVID-19. Via MiXCR, TCRdb re-called the 5' RACE reads, giving one row per CDR3 protein. The sample records 560,000 or so distinct CDR3 sequences, approximately 15% being singletons. The sequenced sample consisted of PBMCs or a T cell subset sorted from them (not recorded which). The source is an adult woman who had mild COVID-19 (a few samples of this study predate the infection). Cell type and time point are not known.

This clonotype has a handful of counts. This sequence joins TRBV12-5 and TRBJ2-3; D is possibly TRBD1 or TRBD2 (6 bases each). V lost 2 bases and J lost 4, with 19 bases in between. There are 17 residues in the CDR3. In germline, CDR1 is LGHNT, CDR2 FRNRAP. CDR3 residues: CASGLWYSGALPDTQYF. CDR3 DNA: TGTGCTAGTGGTTTGTGGTATTCGGGGGCGCTTCCAGATACGCAGTATTTT.

This clonotype has more than one count but fewer than ten. The CDR3 reads CASSFDSFGEQYF. The CDR3 DNA reads TGCGCCAGCAGCTTTGACAGCTTCGGCGAGCAGTACTTC. The J gene is TRBJ2-7, the V gene TRBV5-1, with D perhaps TRBD1 (5 bases). The CDR3 sequence is 13 residues long. In germline, CDR1 is SGHRS, CDR2 YFSETQ. V lost 2 bases and J lost 6, with 12 bases in between.

This chain uses TRBV7-8 with TRBJ2-5; no definite D call. V lost 6 bases and J 2 bases, leaving 19 bases between the germline ends. The V gene's germline CDR1 is SGHVS and CDR2 FQNEAQ. The CDR3 loop spans 16 amino acids. CDR3 sequence reads: CASRQSPTLTQETQYF. The CDR3 nucleotides are TGTGCCAGCAGACAATCACCCACTCTGACTCAAGAGACCCAGTACTTC.

This clonotype occurred a few times. The CDR3 protein is CASSPTVYGYTF. As DNA, the CDR3 is TGTGCCAGCAGCCCGACAGTCTATGGCTACACCTTC. This chain joins TRBV7-2 and TRBJ1-2; D perhaps matches TRBD1 (5 bases). CDR3 size: 12 residues. Germline CDR1 is SGHTA and CDR2 is FQGNSA. Trimming removed 5 bases from V and 4 bases from J, with 8 bases in between.

This chain joins TRBV12-3 or TRBV12-4 and TRBJ1-5, with D unclear. The CDR3 is 14 amino acids. V lost 6 bases, J lost 4 bases, and 13 bases lay in between. CDR3 residues: CASSRTETNQPQHF. The CDR3, as DNA: TGTGCCAGCAGCCGTACAGAGACGAATCAGCCCCAGCATTTT.

The rearrangement joins TRBV6-1 to TRBJ2-3; 12 nucleotides line up with TRBD1. V was clipped by 0 bases and J by 4 bases; unmatched bases: 8. CDR1 is MNHNS and CDR2 is SASEGT in the germline V gene. The CDR3 is 18 residues long. CDR3 amino acids: CASSEAGDRGRVADTQYF. The CDR3, as DNA: TGTGCCAGCAGTGAAGCTGGGGACAGGGGGCGCGTCGCAGATACGCAGTATTTT.

This clonotype was picked up a small number of times. V is TRBV12-5 and J is TRBJ2-4, with 7 bases lining up with TRBD2. CDR1 and CDR2 from the germline V gene are LGHNT and FRNRAP. Trimming at V came to 1 base and at J to 11 bases, leaving 14 bases not matched to a gene. CDR3 size: 16 residues. The CDR3 here is CASGLENGRDYTFQYF. The CDR3 DNA is TGTGCTAGTGGTTTGGAAAATGGCCGGGACTATACCTTTCAGTACTTC.

The chain combines TRBV6-5 with TRBJ1-2; 7 bases match TRBD1. CDR3 length equals 12 residues. Germline loops: CDR1 MNHEY, CDR2 SVGAGI. V was clipped by 6 bases and J by 8 bases; unmatched bases: 6. The CDR3 DNA follows: TGTGCCAGCAGGTACAGGGGAGGGGGCTACACCTTC. It yields the protein CASRYRGGGYTF.

This sequence joins TRBV20-1 and TRBJ2-1; TRBD2 agrees at 10 bases. Germline V gene data show CDR1 as DFQATT and CDR2 as SNEGSKA (reference sequence). The trim removed 0 bases at V and 7 bases at J, leaving 12 bases unmatched. CDR3 size: 17 residues. CDR3 amino acids: CSARDWAPGLANNEQFF. The CDR3 DNA is TGCAGTGCTAGAGATTGGGCTCCGGGACTAGCGAATAATGAGCAGTTCTTC.

This chain uses TRBV12-3 or TRBV12-4 with TRBJ2-3; TRBD2 matches 10 bases. The CDR3 runs 15 residues. After removal of 5 bases from V and 6 bases from J, the junction contained 8 bases not matched to a gene. CDR3 sequence (DNA): TGTGCCAGCAGTCGAGCGGGAGGGCCGGTGGATACGCAGTATTTT. The encoded protein is CASSRAGGPVDTQYF.

The genes are TRBV11-3 and TRBJ1-1, with no clear D. The germline V gene encodes CDR1 SGHNT and CDR2 YENEEA. Trimming shortened V by 5 bases and J by 5 bases, and 12 bases separated the two germline ends. The CDR3 has 13 amino acids. CDR3 in amino acids: CASSRGGRTEAFF. CDR3 DNA sequence: TGTGCCAGCAGCCGGGGAGGAAGGACTGAAGCTTTCTTT.

The V gene is TRBV7-9, the J gene TRBJ1-1, with 12 nucleotides matching TRBD1. V lost 8 bases to trimming and J lost 5 bases; unmatched junction nucleotides: 21. The CDR3 loop spans 19 amino acids. From germline, CDR1 is SEHNR and CDR2 FQNEAQ (reference sequence). DNA of the CDR3: TGTGCCAGCTCCCCCCAAAAAACGGGACAGGGGGCGACGGGTACTGAAGCTTTCTTT. Translated: CASSPQKTGQGATGTEAFF.

The chain carries TRBV9 and TRBJ2-7; D is possibly TRBD1 or TRBD2 (5 bases each). CDR3 size: 14 residues. Trimming pared 0 bases from V and 9 bases from J, leaving 16 bases between. In germline, CDR1 is SGDLS, CDR2 YYNGEE. The CDR3 coding sequence is TGTGCCAGCAGCGTAGGTTGGGCCCTCGGGACGCAGTACTTC. As protein: CASSVGWALGTQYF.

The chain recombines TRBV7-6 with TRBJ2-2; D may be TRBD1 or TRBD2 (5 bases each). CDR1 and CDR2 (germline): SGHVS, FNYEAQ. The CDR3 has 14 residues. Trimming removed 4 bases at V and 3 bases at J, with 9 bases between. The CDR3 nucleotides read TGTGCCAGCAGCTCCGGGACGTACACCGGGGAGCTGTTTTTT. Its protein product is CASSSGTYTGELFF.

The J gene is TRBJ2-3, the V gene TRBV12-3 or TRBV12-4, with 12 nucleotides matching TRBD2. CDR3 size: 16 residues. The trim removed 4 bases at V and 3 bases at J, leaving 5 bases unmatched. As DNA, the CDR3 is TGTGCCAGCAGTTATCCTAGCGGGAGGGCGACAGATACGCAGTATTTT. Protein sequence: CASSYPSGRATDTQYF.

This clonotype was counted ten times or more. This chain connects TRBV5-1 to TRBJ2-7; maybe TRBD2 (5 bases). Between the trimmed V and J ends, which lost 0 bases and 6 bases, there was a span of 13 bases. In germline, CDR1 is SGHRS, CDR2 YFSETQ. This CDR3 has 14 residues. CDR3 in amino acids: CASSLERPRGEQYF. Written as DNA, the CDR3 is TGCGCCAGCAGCTTGGAGCGGCCCCGAGGCGAGCAGTACTTC.

This clonotype was detected only a few times. V is TRBV6-5 and J is TRBJ1-2, with 7 bases identical to TRBD1. Germline CDR1 MNHEY, CDR2 SVGAGI. This CDR3 comprises 17 residues. J lost 7 bases, V lost 2 bases, and 16 bases had no gene match. The CDR3 DNA reads as TGTGCCAGCAGTTACCGTATGGGAACAGGGGTTTATGGTGGCTACACCTTC. Translation gives CASSYRMGTGVYGGYTF.

V usage is TRBV3-1 and J usage is TRBJ2-3; 11 bases are shared with TRBD1. CDR1 is LGHDT and CDR2 is YNNKEL in the germline V gene (reference sequence). Trimming cost V 8 bases and J 5 bases; bases outside gene matches: 3. This CDR3 region has 13 residues. This chain's CDR3 is CASRDRGRDTQYF. CDR3 sequence (DNA): TGTGCCAGCCGGGACAGGGGGAGAGATACGCAGTATTTT.

The V call is TRBV7-2, the J call TRBJ2-3, with D maybe TRBD1 (5 bases). Trimming pared 2 bases from V and 0 bases from J, leaving 9 bases between. Germline-derived CDR1 and CDR2 are SGHTA and FQGNSA. The CDR3 has 15 amino acids. The CDR3 region has the DNA TGTGCCAGCAGCTTATCAGGGTACAGCACAGATACGCAGTATTTT. Translated, it gives CASSLSGYSTDTQYF.

The sample holds one count of this clonotype. The chain joins TRBV4-1 to TRBJ2-2; TRBD2 is a possible D gene (7 bases). The germline V gene encodes CDR1 MGHRA and CDR2 YSYEKL. The CDR3 sequence is 18 residues long. Deletions cut 2 bases from V and 3 bases from J, with 19 bases between. The CDR3 here is CASSQPPGEGVYTGELFF. CDR3 nucleotide sequence: TGCGCCAGCAGCCAACCCCCGGGGGAGGGGGTATACACCGGGGAGCTGTTTTTT.

V and J are TRBV25-1 and TRBJ2-7; 9 bases line up with TRBD1. V shed 4 bases and J 3 bases; nucleotides not matched to a gene: 10. The CDR3 runs 16 residues. Germline CDR1 is MGHDK and CDR2 is SYGVNS. CDR3 DNA sequence: TGTGCCAGCAGTGTACTGGACAGGGGCTTGATCTACGAGCAGTACTTC. Encoded protein: CASSVLDRGLIYEQYF.

J is TRBJ2-7 and V is TRBV2; no clear D. V lost 0 bases and J 0 bases, leaving 9 bases between the germline ends. The germline gives CDR1 SNHLY, CDR2 FYNNEI. The length of the CDR3 is 15 residues. CDR3 amino acids: CASSEAADVSYEQYF. As DNA, the CDR3 is TGTGCCAGCAGTGAAGCGGCGGACGTCTCCTACGAGCAGTACTTC.

This clonotype was seen a few times. This sequence joins TRBV12-3 or TRBV12-4 and TRBJ2-5; 12 bases line up with TRBD2. V lost 4 bases and J lost 5; bases outside the gene matches: 14. This CDR3 comprises 18 residues. CDR3 amino acids: CASSSLAGGPRIRETQYF. CDR3 DNA: TGTGCCAGCAGTTCCCTAGCGGGGGGGCCGCGAATCAGGGAGACCCAGTACTTC.

This clonotype was seen a handful of times. V gene TRBV7-6 combines with J gene TRBJ2-7; tentative D call: TRBD1 (6 bases). V was shortened by 5 bases and J by 2 bases, with 13 bases between the two germline ends. Germline V gene sequence: CDR1 SGHVS, CDR2 FNYEAQ. The CDR3 sequence is 14 residues long. The DNA of the CDR3 is TGTGCCAGCAGCCCCGGACAGCCTACCTACGAGCAGTACTTC. This encodes CASSPGQPTYEQYF.

This chain connects TRBV28 to TRBJ2-3; D gene uncertain. This CDR3 region has 15 residues. V was pared by 5 bases and J by 0 bases, with 12 bases between. The germline V gene has CDR1 MDHEN and CDR2 SYDVKM. DNA of the CDR3: TGTGCCAGCAGTACCATGCGGAGTAGCACAGATACGCAGTATTTT. It translates to CASSTMRSSTDTQYF.

The gene calls are TRBV2 and TRBJ2-5; 7 bases are shared with TRBD1. Germline CDR1 SNHLY, CDR2 FYNNEI. Trimming took 5 bases from V and 4 from J; bases not matched to a gene: 7. The CDR3 has 14 amino acids. The CDR3 DNA is TGTGCCAGCAGTATTTTACAGGGGACAGAGACCCAGTACTTC. This translates into CASSILQGTETQYF.

This clonotype was found a few times. V and J are TRBV4-2 and TRBJ2-5; D may correspond to TRBD1 or TRBD2 (6 bases each). V was pared by 4 bases and J by 9 bases, with 21 bases between. Looked up from germline, CDR1 is LGHNA and CDR2 is YNFKEQ. The length of the CDR3 is 15 residues. The CDR3 DNA reads TGTGCCAGCAGCCGCCACAGGGAGGACTCGGGGGCCCAGTACTTC. The encoded protein is CASSRHREDSGAQYF.

In its sample, this clonotype was seen many times. This chain connects TRBV6-2 or TRBV6-3 to TRBJ2-1; TRBD2 matches at 12 bases. The V gene's germline CDR1 is MNHEY and CDR2 SVGEGT. J lost 2 bases, V lost 9 bases, and 5 bases had no gene match. The CDR3 spans 15 residues. CDR3: CASSRLAGAYNEQFF. The CDR3 DNA reads TGTGCCAGTAGTCGACTAGCGGGAGCCTACAATGAGCAGTTCTTC.

This clonotype showed up just a few times. This sequence joins TRBV20-1 and TRBJ1-1; tentatively, D is TRBD1 (6 bases). This CDR3 has 11 residues. With 2 bases removed from V and 8 bases from J, the gap between germline ends came to 9 bases. Germline CDR1 reads DFQATT; CDR2 reads SNEGSKA (reference sequence). This CDR3 reads CSARPDREAFF. Written as DNA, the CDR3 is TGCAGTGCTAGACCAGACAGGGAAGCTTTCTTT.

The chain is built from TRBV19 and TRBJ2-1; D not resolved. The CDR3 consists of 15 residues. CDR1 and CDR2 from the germline V gene are LNHDA and SQIVND (reference sequence). Trimming removed 3 bases at V and 7 bases at J, with 16 bases between. Here the CDR3 DNA reads TGTGCCAGTAGTATCACGCGCATGCCACAAAATGAGCAGTTCTTC. It specifies CASSITRMPQNEQFF.

This chain connects TRBV15 to TRBJ2-7; D uncertain. The ends were cut back, 2 bases at V and 3 bases at J, with 11 bases in the middle. CDR3 length equals 14 residues. Germline CDR1 and CDR2: LNHNV and YYDKDF (reference sequence). CDR3 amino acids: CATSRQPGLYEQYF. CDR3 DNA: TGTGCCACCAGCAGACAACCCGGCCTCTACGAGCAGTACTTC.